The next 18 T cell receptor beta chains were all read from a single sample in a study of cytotoxic CD8 clonotypes in ibrutinib-treated CLL. Profiling relied on immunoSEQ multiplex PCR, and the TCRdb table lists in-frame clones only, not all of them. The sample records 60,000 to 75,000 clones, over 75% being singletons. Material: PBMCs, obtained after 12 months of ibrutinib treatment. These receptors were taken from a human donor with chronic lymphocytic leukemia.

The chain couples TRBV19 to TRBJ2-2; 7 bases align to TRBD2. Trimming cost V 8 bases and J 6 bases; bases outside gene matches: 6. Per germline, CDR1 LNHDA and CDR2 SQIVND (reference sequence). CDR3 length equals 13 residues. CDR3 DNA: TGTGCCAGTGCTCACCTAGCGGCCGGGGAGCTGTTTTTT. Amino acid sequence: CASAHLAAGELFF.

The J gene is TRBJ2-3, the V gene TRBV11-3; perhaps D is TRBD1 or TRBD2 (7 bases each). V was cut by 2 bases and J by 4 bases, with 16 bases left in between. Germline V gene sequence: CDR1 SGHNT, CDR2 YENEEA. The CDR3 consists of 16 residues. Here the CDR3 reads CASSLTARGGADTQYF. The CDR3 DNA reads TGTGCCAGCAGCTTAACGGCCAGGGGGGGTGCAGATACGCAGTATTTT.

The rearrangement uses TRBV7-3 and TRBJ2-1; D is perhaps TRBD2 (6 bases). CDR1 is SGHTA and CDR2 is FQGTGA in the germline V gene. V shed 1 base and J shed 5 bases, with 6 bases lying between them. CDR3 length equals 13 residues. The CDR3 nucleotides are TGTGCCAGCAGCTTAAGACTAGACAATGAGCAGTTCTTC. This encodes CASSLRLDNEQFF. Together with reference TRBV7-3 and TRBJ2-1, the CDR3 gives the full variable domain: GAGVSQTPSNKVTEKGKYVELRCDPISGHTALYWYRQSLGQGPEFLIYFQGTGAADDSGLPNDRFFAVRPEGSVSTLKIQRTERGDSAVYLCASSLRLDNEQFFGPGTRLTVL.

V and J are TRBV5-5 and TRBJ2-1; D perhaps matches TRBD1 (6 bases). The germline V and J ends were trimmed by 3 bases and 0 bases, with 13 bases remaining between them. This CDR3 has 16 residues. Germline-derived CDR1 and CDR2 are SGHKS and YYEKEE (reference sequence). The CDR3 DNA reads as TGTGCCAGCAGCTATCCCACAGGGAGCTCCTACAATGAGCAGTTCTTC. Translation: CASSYPTGSSYNEQFF.

This rearrangement joins TRBV4-3 to TRBJ2-3; D remains unclear. The CDR3 contains 14 residues. V was cut by 3 bases and J by 1 base, with 8 bases left in between. Per the germline V gene, CDR1 is LGHNA and CDR2 is YSLEER. This CDR3 reads CASSQTGRTDTQYF. The CDR3 DNA reads TGCGCCAGCAGCCAGACGGGCCGCACAGATACGCAGTATTTT.

The chain carries TRBV30 and TRBJ1-6; 8 nucleotides agree with TRBD1. The J segment lost 9 bases and the V segment lost 1 base, leaving 5 bases of the junction unmatched. The CDR3 consists of 14 residues. Germline loops: CDR1 GTSNPN, CDR2 SVGIG (reference sequence). The CDR3 region is CAWSEGQETSPLHF. CDR3 nucleotide sequence: TGTGCCTGGAGTGAGGGACAGGAAACTTCACCCCTCCACTTT.

The genes are TRBV9 and TRBJ1-2, with 7 bases lining up with TRBD1. After removal of 0 bases from V and 0 bases from J, the junction contained 8 bases not matched to a gene. This CDR3 region has 17 residues. Germline values: CDR1 SGDLS, CDR2 YYNGEE. CDR3 sequence: CASSVAGGFFSNYGYTF. The CDR3 bases are TGTGCCAGCAGCGTAGCAGGGGGGTTCTTTTCTAACTATGGCTACACCTTC.

V is TRBV5-1 and J is TRBJ2-2, with D uncertain. The CDR3 totals 16 residues. V was pared by 3 bases and J by 4 bases, with 16 bases between. Per the germline V gene, CDR1 is SGHRS and CDR2 is YFSETQ. The CDR3 DNA sequence: TGCGCCAGCAGCTCCATTACGAGCCGGTCCACCGGGGAGCTGTTTTTT. Protein sequence: CASSSITSRSTGELFF. Full variable domain (remainder filled in from reference TRBV5-1 and TRBJ2-2): KAGVTQTPRYLIKTRGQQVTLSCSPISGHRSVSWYQQTPGQGLQFLFEYFSETQRNKGNFPGRFSGRQFSNSRSEMNVSTLELGDSALYLCASSSITSRSTGELFFGEGSRLTVL.

The rearrangement joins TRBV19 to TRBJ2-3, with 7 bases matching TRBD2. The CDR3 sequence is 13 residues long. J was trimmed by 5 bases and V by 7 bases; bases with no gene match: 6. CDR1 LNHDA and CDR2 SQIVND come from the germline V gene (reference sequence). CDR3 sequence: CASISGYEDTQYF. As DNA, the CDR3 is TGTGCCAGTATTAGCGGGTACGAAGATACGCAGTATTTT.

The gene calls are TRBV7-9 and TRBJ1-1; D is perhaps TRBD1 (6 bases). Trimming pared 5 bases from V and 5 bases from J, leaving 21 bases between. CDR3 size: 16 residues. The germline V gene encodes CDR1 SEHNR and CDR2 FQNEAQ (reference sequence). Here the CDR3 DNA reads TGTGCCAGCAGCCCACTGAAGCCGGTAGGGGGGACTGAAGCTTTCTTT. This sequence encodes CASSPLKPVGGTEAFF.

The V and J genes are TRBV4-2 and TRBJ2-1, with D unresolved. Trimming left V 5 bases short and J 6 bases short, with 11 bases between. CDR1 is LGHNA and CDR2 is YNFKEQ in the germline V gene. CDR3 length: 13 amino acids. DNA of the CDR3: TGTGCCAGCAGCGGCCAGGAATCCAATGAGCAGTTCTTC. Encoded protein: CASSGQESNEQFF.

The J gene is TRBJ1-2, the V gene TRBV30; no clear D. Germline loops: CDR1 GTSNPN, CDR2 SVGIG (reference sequence). Trimming left V 4 bases short and J 1 base short, with 16 bases between. The CDR3 consists of 15 residues. For the CDR3, the DNA is TGTGCCTGGACCCGAGAGGCAGAGGATAACTATGGCTACACCTTC. It is translated as CAWTREAEDNYGYTF.

The chain combines TRBV19 with TRBJ2-3; D is unclear. The length of the CDR3 is 17 residues. CDR1 and CDR2 (germline): LNHDA, SQIVND (reference sequence). V was clipped by 4 bases and J by 2 bases, with 19 bases between them. CDR3 loop: CASSTNRPFANTDTQYF. CDR3 in DNA: TGTGCCAGTAGTACCAATAGGCCCTTTGCGAACACAGATACGCAGTATTTT. The entire variable domain, with the rest obtained from reference TRBV19 and TRBJ2-3, is as follows: DGGITQSPKYLFRKEGQNVTLSCEQNLNHDAMYWYRQDPGQGLRLIYYSQIVNDFQKGDIAEGYSVSREKKESFPLTVTSAQKNPTAFYLCASSTNRPFANTDTQYFGPGTRLTVL.

J is TRBJ2-1 and V is TRBV14; D is unresolved. CDR1 is SGHDN and CDR2 is FVKESK in the germline V gene. The CDR3 runs 16 residues. V lost 0 bases and J lost 4, with 13 bases in between. Written as DNA, the CDR3 is TGTGCCAGCAGCCAAGATAGGTGGCGGACGTACAATGAGCAGTTCTTC. It yields the protein CASSQDRWRTYNEQFF.

As for this clone: In this CDR3 the conserved last residue, phenylalanine or tryptophan, is missing, so a read error is likely. No DNA is shown, since the ends of the CDR3 on it are uncertain; the CDR3 is the one TCRdb lists. The chain combines TRBV6-1 with TRBJ1-2; TRBD1 is the table's D call, not checked against the DNA. The CDR3 numbers 11 amino acids, ends counted. Looked up from germline, CDR1 is MNHNS and CDR2 is SASEGT. The CDR3 region is CASSELFGTGI.

This sequence joins TRBV12-5 and TRBJ1-5; D may be TRBD1 (5 bases). Trimming took off 3 bases at V and 4 bases at J, with 10 bases between the two ends. This CDR3 region has 14 residues. Germline CDR1 reads LGHNT; CDR2 reads FRNRAP. The CDR3 loop is CASGFFPGNQPQHF. The DNA of the CDR3 is TGTGCTAGTGGTTTTTTCCCAGGGAATCAGCCCCAGCATTTT.

Only one count was recorded for this clone. The rearrangement links TRBV7-2 to TRBJ2-1; tentative D call: TRBD2 (6 bases). V lost 1 base and J lost 0, with 13 bases in between. CDR3 length equals 17 residues. The V gene's germline CDR1 is SGHTA and CDR2 FQGNSA. CDR3 protein: CASSLVAGLDSYNEQFF. CDR3 coding DNA: TGTGCCAGCAGCTTAGTTGCGGGACTCGACTCCTACAATGAGCAGTTCTTC.

The chain links TRBV18 to TRBJ1-1; TRBD1 might be the D (6 bases). The V gene lost 3 bases and the J gene lost 2 bases, with 13 bases spanning the gap. Germline assignment: CDR1 KGHSH and CDR2 LQKENI. This CDR3 comprises 15 residues. DNA for the CDR3: TGTGCCAGCTCACCCTTGGACAGCGGAAACACTGAAGCTTTCTTT. Translation gives CASSPLDSGNTEAFF.